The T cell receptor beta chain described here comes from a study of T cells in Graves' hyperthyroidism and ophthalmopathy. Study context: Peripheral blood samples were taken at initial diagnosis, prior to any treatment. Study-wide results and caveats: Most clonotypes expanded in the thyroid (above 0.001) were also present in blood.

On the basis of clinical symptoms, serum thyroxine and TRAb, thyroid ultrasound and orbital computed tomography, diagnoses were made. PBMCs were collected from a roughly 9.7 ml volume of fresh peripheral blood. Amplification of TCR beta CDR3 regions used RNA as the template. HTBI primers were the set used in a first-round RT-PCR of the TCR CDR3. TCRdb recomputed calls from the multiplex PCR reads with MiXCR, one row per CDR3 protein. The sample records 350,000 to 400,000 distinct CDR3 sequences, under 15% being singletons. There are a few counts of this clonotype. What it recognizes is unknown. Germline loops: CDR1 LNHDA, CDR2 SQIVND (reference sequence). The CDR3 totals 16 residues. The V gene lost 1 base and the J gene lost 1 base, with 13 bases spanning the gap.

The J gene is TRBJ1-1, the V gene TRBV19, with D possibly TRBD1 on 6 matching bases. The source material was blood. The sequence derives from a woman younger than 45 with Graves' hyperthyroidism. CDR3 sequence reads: CASSIAWGLENTEAFF. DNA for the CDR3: TGTGCCAGTAGTATAGCTTGGGGGCTCGAGAACACTGAAGCTTTCTTT.